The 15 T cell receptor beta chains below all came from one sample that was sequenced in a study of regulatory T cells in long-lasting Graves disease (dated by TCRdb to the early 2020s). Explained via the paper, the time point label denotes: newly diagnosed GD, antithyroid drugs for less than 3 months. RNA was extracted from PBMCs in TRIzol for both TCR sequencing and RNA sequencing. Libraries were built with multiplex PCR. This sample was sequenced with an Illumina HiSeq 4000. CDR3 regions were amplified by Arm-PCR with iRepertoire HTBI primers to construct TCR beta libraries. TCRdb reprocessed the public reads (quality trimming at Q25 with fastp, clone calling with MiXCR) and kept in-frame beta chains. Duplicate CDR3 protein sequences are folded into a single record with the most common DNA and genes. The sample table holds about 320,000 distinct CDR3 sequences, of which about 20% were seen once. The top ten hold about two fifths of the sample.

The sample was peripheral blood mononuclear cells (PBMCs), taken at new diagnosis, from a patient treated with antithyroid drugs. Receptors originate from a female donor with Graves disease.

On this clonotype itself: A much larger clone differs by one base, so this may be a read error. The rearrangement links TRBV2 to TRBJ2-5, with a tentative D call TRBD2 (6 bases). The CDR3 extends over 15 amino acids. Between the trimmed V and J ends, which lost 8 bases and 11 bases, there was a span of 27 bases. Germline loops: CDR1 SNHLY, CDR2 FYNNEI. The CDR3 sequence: CASSPGLSLGGEQYF. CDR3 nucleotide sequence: TGTGCCAGCTCACCTGGGCTTAGTTTGGGAGGTGAGCAGTACTTC.

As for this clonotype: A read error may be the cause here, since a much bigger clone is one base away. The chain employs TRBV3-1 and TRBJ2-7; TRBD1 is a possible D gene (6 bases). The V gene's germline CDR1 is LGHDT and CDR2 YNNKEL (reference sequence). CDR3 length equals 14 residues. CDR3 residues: CASSTGNREGEEYF. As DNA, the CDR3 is TGTGCCAGCAGCACGGGCAACAGGGAAGGCGAGGAGTACTTC.

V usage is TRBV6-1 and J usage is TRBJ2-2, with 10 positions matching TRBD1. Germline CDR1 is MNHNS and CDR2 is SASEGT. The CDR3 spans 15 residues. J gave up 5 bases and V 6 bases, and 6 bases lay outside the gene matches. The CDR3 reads CASRGQGRGTGELFF. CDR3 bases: TGTGCCAGCAGGGGACAGGGGCGGGGAACCGGGGAGCTGTTTTTT.

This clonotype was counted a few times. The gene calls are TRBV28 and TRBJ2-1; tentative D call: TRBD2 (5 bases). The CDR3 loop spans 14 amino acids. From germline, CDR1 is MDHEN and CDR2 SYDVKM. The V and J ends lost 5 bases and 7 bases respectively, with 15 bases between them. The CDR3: CASSLPRAVNEQFF. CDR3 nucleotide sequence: TGTGCCAGCAGTCTCCCCAGAGCGGTTAATGAGCAGTTCTTC.

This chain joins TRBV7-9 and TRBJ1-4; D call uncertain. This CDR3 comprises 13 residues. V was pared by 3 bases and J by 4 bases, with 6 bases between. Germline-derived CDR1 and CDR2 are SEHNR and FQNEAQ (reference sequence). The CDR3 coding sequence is TGTGCCAGCAGCTTCCAGCTTAATGAAAAACTGTTTTTT. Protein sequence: CASSFQLNEKLFF.

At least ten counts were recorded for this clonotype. The CDR3 nucleotides are TGTGCCAGCAGTGACCCTGATCTGATAGGGGGCTCCTACGAGCAGTACTTC. It translates to CASSDPDLIGGSYEQYF. This sequence joins TRBV6-1 and TRBJ2-7; a possible D gene is TRBD1 (6 bases). Trimming shortened V by 3 bases and J by 0 bases, and 18 bases separated the two germline ends. The length of the CDR3 is 17 residues. The germline CDR1 and CDR2 sequences are MNHNS and SASEGT.

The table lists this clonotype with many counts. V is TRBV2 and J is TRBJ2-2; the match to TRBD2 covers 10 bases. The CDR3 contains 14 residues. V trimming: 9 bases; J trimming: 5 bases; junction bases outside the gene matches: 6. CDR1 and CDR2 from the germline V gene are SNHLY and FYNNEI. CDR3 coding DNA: TGTGCCAGTTTACTAGCGGGAAGAACCGGGGAGCTGTTTTTT. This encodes CASLLAGRTGELFF.

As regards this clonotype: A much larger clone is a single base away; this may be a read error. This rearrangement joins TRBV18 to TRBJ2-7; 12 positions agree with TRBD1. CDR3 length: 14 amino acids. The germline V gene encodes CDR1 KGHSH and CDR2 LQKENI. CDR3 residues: CASSLGQGASEQHF. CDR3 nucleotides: TGTGCCAGCTCCCTGGGACAGGGGGCGAGTGAGCAGCACTTC.

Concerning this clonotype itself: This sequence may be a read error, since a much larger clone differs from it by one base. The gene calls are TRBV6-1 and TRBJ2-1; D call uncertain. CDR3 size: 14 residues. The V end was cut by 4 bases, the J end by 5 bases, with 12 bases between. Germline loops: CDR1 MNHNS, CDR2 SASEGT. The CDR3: CASSASYTHNEQFF. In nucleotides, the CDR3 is TGTGCCAGCAGTGCCTCCTATACCCACAATGAGCAGTTCTTC.

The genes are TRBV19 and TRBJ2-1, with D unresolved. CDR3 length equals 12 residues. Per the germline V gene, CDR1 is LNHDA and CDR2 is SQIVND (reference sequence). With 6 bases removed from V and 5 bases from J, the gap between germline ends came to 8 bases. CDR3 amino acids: CASRFENNEQFF. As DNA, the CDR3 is TGTGCCAGTAGATTTGAAAACAATGAGCAGTTCTTC.

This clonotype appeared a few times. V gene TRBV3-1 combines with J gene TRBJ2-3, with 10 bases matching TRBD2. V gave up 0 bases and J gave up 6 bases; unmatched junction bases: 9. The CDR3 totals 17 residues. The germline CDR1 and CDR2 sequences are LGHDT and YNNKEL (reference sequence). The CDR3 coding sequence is TGTGCCAGCAGCCAAGAAACTAGCGGGATCGGGGCCGATACGCAGTATTTT. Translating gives CASSQETSGIGADTQYF.

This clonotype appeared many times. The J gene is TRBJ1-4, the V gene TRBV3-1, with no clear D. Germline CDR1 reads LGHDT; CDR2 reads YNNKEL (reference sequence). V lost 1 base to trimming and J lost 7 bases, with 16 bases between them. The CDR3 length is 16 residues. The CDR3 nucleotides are TGTGCCAGCAGCCAAGGTCGTCGGAGCACGGGTGAAAAACTGTTTTTT. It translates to CASSQGRRSTGEKLFF.

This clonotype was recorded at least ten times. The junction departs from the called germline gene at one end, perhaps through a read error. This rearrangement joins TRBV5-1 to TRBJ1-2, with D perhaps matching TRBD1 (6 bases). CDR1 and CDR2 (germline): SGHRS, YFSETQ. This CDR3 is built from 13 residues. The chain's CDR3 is CASSLVGAGGYTF. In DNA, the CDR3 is TGTGCCAGCAGCTTAGTGGGGGCCGGTGGCTACACCTTC. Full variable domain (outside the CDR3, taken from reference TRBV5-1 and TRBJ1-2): KAGVTQTPRYLIKTRGQQVTLSCSPISGHRSVSWYQQTPGQGLQFLFEYFSETQRNKGNFPGRFSGRQFSNSRSEMNVSTLELGDSALYLCASSLVGAGGYTFGSGTRLTVV.

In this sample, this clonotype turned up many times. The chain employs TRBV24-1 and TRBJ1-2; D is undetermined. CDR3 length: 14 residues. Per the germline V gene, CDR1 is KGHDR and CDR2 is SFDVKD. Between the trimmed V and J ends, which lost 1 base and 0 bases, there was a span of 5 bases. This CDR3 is CATSDFRSNYGYTF. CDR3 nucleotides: TGTGCCACCAGTGATTTTCGGTCTAACTATGGCTACACCTTC.

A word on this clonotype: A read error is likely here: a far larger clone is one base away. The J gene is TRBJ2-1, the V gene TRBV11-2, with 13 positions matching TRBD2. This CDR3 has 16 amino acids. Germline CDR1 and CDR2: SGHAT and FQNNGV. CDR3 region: CASSSAQGLAGETQHF. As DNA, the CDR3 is TGTGCCAGCAGCTCAGCTCAAGGACTAGCGGGAGAGACCCAGCACTTC.